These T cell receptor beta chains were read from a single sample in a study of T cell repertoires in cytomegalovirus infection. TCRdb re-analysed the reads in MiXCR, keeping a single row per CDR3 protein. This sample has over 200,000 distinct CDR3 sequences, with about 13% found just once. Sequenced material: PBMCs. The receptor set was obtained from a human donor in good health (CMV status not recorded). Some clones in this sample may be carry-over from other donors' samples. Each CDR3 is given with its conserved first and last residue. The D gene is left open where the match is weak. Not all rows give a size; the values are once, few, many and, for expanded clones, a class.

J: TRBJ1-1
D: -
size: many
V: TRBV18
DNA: TGTGCCAGCTCGGTCCGGGAGGGAGTTACTGAAGCTTTCTTT
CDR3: CASSVREGVTEAFF

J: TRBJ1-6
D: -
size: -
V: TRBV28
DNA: TGTGCCAGCAAAATGGACCGATTTAATTCACCCCTCCACTTT
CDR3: CASKMDRFNSPLHF

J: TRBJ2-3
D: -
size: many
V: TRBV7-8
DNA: TGTGCCAGCAGCTTAGGAACGGGAGTCACAGATACGCAGTATTTT
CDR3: CASSLGTGVTDTQYF

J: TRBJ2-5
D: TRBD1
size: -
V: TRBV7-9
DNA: TGTGCCAGCAGTGACAGGGGGCTTGAGACCCAGTACTTC
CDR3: CASSDRGLETQYF

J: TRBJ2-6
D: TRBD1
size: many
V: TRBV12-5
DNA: TGTGCTAGTGGTTTGGGGGACAGGGGTGGGGCCAACGTCCTGACTTTC
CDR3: CASGLGDRGGANVLTF

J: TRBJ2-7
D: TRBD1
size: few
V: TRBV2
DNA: TGTGCCAGCAGTACTACAGGGGGCTACGAGCAGTACTTC
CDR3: CASSTTGGYEQYF

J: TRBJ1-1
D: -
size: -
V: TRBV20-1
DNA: TGCAGTGCCCCGGGACGGTACACTGAAGCTTTCTTT
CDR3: CSAPGRYTEAFF

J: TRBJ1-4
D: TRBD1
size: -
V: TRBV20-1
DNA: TGCAGTGCCGCGATTATAGGGGGCGCCTATGAAAAACTGTTTTTT
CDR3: CSAAIIGGAYEKLFF

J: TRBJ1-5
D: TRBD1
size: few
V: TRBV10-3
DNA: TGTGCCATCAGTGAGGACAGGGGAAGTAGCAATCAGCCCCAGCATTTT
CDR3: CAISEDRGSSNQPQHF

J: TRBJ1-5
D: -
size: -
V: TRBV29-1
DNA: TGCAGCGTTGCTCGTCCCAATCAGCCCCAGCATTTT
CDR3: CSVARPNQPQHF

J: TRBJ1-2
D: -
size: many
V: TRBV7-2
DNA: TGTGCCAGCAGCTTAGCGCTTTCGGTACGGGGTTTCTATGGCTACACCTTC
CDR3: CASSLALSVRGFYGYTF

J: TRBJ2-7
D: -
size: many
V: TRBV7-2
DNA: TGTGCCAGCAGCTCCTACCGTCACGAGCAGTACTTC
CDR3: CASSSYRHEQYF

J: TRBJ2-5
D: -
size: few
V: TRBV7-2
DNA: TGTGCCAGCAGCTTAGAGGTGACCCAGTACTTC
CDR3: CASSLEVTQYF

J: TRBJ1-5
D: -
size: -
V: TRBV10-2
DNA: TGCGCCAGCAGTGAGTCGGGTCAGCCCCAGCATTTT
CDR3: CASSESGQPQHF

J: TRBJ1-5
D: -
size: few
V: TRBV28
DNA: TGTGCCAGCAGTTCGACCTGGACGGCCCCAGGGAATCAGCCCCAGCATTTT
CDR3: CASSSTWTAPGNQPQHF

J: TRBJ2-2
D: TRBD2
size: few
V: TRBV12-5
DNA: TGTGCTAGTGGTTCCCCGTGGGGAGGGCCCGGGGAGCTGTTTTTT
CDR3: CASGSPWGGPGELFF

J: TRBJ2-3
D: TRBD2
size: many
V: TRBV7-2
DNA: TGTGCCAGCAGCTTTAGCGGGAGAAACACAGATACGCAGTATTTT
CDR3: CASSFSGRNTDTQYF